The 30 T cell receptor beta chains below all came from one sample that was sequenced in a study of blood T cell repertoires in COVID-19. Sequencing was performed with immunoSEQ multiplex PCR; in TCRdb, only in-frame clones are kept and a portion is missing. The sample lists 390,000 or so clones; 86% were seen once. The sequenced sample was peripheral blood. The receptors stem from a woman aged 30 to 39 with active or convalescent COVID-19.

The chain couples TRBV5-6 to TRBJ1-2; D is uncertain. V shed 1 base and J shed 2 bases, with 6 bases lying between them. Looked up from germline, CDR1 is SGHDT and CDR2 is YYEEEE. The CDR3 contains 13 residues. CDR3 sequence reads: CASSLWANYGYTF. In DNA, the CDR3 is TGTGCCAGCAGCTTGTGGGCCAACTATGGCTACACCTTC.

The V and J genes are TRBV19 and TRBJ2-1, with 7 bases matching TRBD2. The CDR3 spans 15 residues. The germline CDR1 and CDR2 sequences are LNHDA and SQIVND (reference sequence). J gave up 4 bases and V 7 bases, and 10 bases lay outside the gene matches. The CDR3, as DNA: TGTGCCAGTACCATAGGGAGGGGTTGGTACAATGAGCAGTTCTTC. Its translation is CASTIGRGWYNEQFF.

The chain recombines TRBV14 with TRBJ2-7; 8 positions agree with TRBD1. CDR3 length equals 15 residues. V was pared by 3 bases and J by 0 bases, with 4 bases of the junction left unmatched. CDR1 is SGHDN and CDR2 is FVKESK in the germline V gene. DNA of the CDR3: TGTGCCAGCAGCCAGCGACAGGGGATCTCCTACGAGCAGTACTTC. It translates to CASSQRQGISYEQYF.

The rearrangement links TRBV6-1 to TRBJ2-5, with 10 bases aligning to TRBD2. The CDR3 is 15 residues long. Germline values: CDR1 MNHNS, CDR2 SASEGT. With 3 bases clipped from V and 4 bases from J, the junction kept 5 bases outside the gene matches. The CDR3, as DNA: TGTGCCAGCAGTGATCTAGCGGGAGTTCGAGAGACCCAGTACTTC. This encodes CASSDLAGVRETQYF.

V is TRBV21-1 and J is TRBJ1-4; the DNA was not used to check the table's D call, TRBD1. TRBV21-1 is reported as a pseudogene. This CDR3 is 16 amino acids long. CDR3 protein: CASTGDGRGKIEKLFF. CDR3 in DNA: TGTGCCAGCACTGGGGATGGCAGGGGCAAGATTGAAAAACTGTTTTTT.

The chain carries TRBV18 and TRBJ1-6; 9 bases match TRBD1. Germline-derived CDR1 and CDR2 are KGHSH and LQKENI. The CDR3 has 14 residues. Trimming took 4 bases from V and 6 from J; bases not matched to a gene: 1. CDR3 residues: CASSQGQGNSPLHF. CDR3 DNA: TGTGCCAGCTCACAGGGACAGGGTAATTCACCCCTCCACTTT.

A note on this clone: Other DNA sequences in this specimen translate into the identical CDR3. The chain carries TRBV7-8 and TRBJ2-5, with D maybe TRBD2 (5 bases). From germline, CDR1 is SGHVS and CDR2 FQNEAQ. CDR3 size: 12 residues. With 2 bases removed from V and 4 bases from J, the gap between germline ends came to 5 bases. CDR3 loop: CASSLRGETQYF. The CDR3 nucleotides are TGTGCCAGCAGCTTACGGGGAGAGACCCAGTACTTC.

The chain is built from TRBV18 and TRBJ2-5; possibly TRBD1 for D (5 bases). Germline assignment: CDR1 KGHSH and CDR2 LQKENI. V lost 0 bases, J lost 0 bases, and 8 bases lay in between. The CDR3 contains 15 residues. The chain's CDR3 is CASSPPSGNQETQYF. CDR3 bases: TGTGCCAGCTCACCACCTTCAGGGAACCAAGAGACCCAGTACTTC.

The chain uses TRBV2 and TRBJ1-4; D gene uncertain. The CDR3 totals 16 residues. The germline V gene has CDR1 SNHLY and CDR2 FYNNEI. V was trimmed by 1 base and J by 8 bases, leaving 17 bases between them. The CDR3 nucleotides read TGTGCCAGCAGTGAAGGGGTGGGCCCCTCGGGGGAAAAACTGTTTTTT. Amino acids: CASSEGVGPSGEKLFF.

The chain combines TRBV19 with TRBJ1-2; D is unresolved. The germline V and J ends were trimmed by 3 bases and 3 bases, with 8 bases remaining between them. The germline V gene encodes CDR1 LNHDA and CDR2 SQIVND (reference sequence). The length of the CDR3 is 13 residues. DNA of the CDR3: TGTGCCAGTAGTATTAAAAGCGACTATGGCTACACCTTC. This translates into CASSIKSDYGYTF.

The CDR3 spells CASCALAGESNEQFF. The CDR3, as DNA: TGTGCCAGCTGCGCACTAGCGGGGGAATCCAATGAGCAGTTCTTC. The genes are TRBV27 and TRBJ2-1; TRBD2 matches at 11 bases. This CDR3 contains 15 residues. Trimming removed 8 bases from V and 6 bases from J; junction bases left unmatched: 9. Per germline, CDR1 MNHEY and CDR2 SMNVEV (reference sequence).

The rearrangement links TRBV19 to TRBJ1-2; possible D gene TRBD1, 5 bases. This CDR3 has 14 amino acids. Germline-derived CDR1 and CDR2 are LNHDA and SQIVND (reference sequence). Trimming cost V 3 bases and J 7 bases, with 15 bases left between them. The CDR3 DNA sequence: TGTGCCAGTAGTATCCCGCGGGGGTTTCGTGGCTACACCTTC. Encoded protein: CASSIPRGFRGYTF.

The chain couples TRBV5-1 to TRBJ2-3; a possible D gene is TRBD1 (5 bases). V was trimmed by 2 bases and J by 4 bases, leaving 11 bases between them. The CDR3 extends over 14 amino acids. The germline CDR1 and CDR2 sequences are SGHRS and YFSETQ. Here the CDR3 reads CASSFEQGPDTQYF. As DNA, the CDR3 is TGCGCCAGCAGCTTTGAGCAGGGTCCAGATACGCAGTATTTT.

V gene TRBV27 combines with J gene TRBJ1-5; 8 nucleotides agree with TRBD1. The CDR3 runs to 16 residues. V was pared by 4 bases and J by 0 bases, with 5 bases of the junction left unmatched. Germline values: CDR1 MNHEY, CDR2 SMNVEV (reference sequence). This CDR3 is CASSSTGEYSNQPQHF. The CDR3, as DNA: TGTGCCAGCAGTTCGACAGGGGAATATAGCAATCAGCCCCAGCATTTT.

The chain couples TRBV19 to TRBJ1-4; TRBD1 aligns across 9 bases. The CDR3 sequence is 16 residues long. The V gene's germline CDR1 is LNHDA and CDR2 SQIVND (reference sequence). Losses at the gene ends were 6 bases for V and 4 bases for J; bases not matched to a gene: 9. CDR3 in amino acids: CASRTVPGQGNEKLFF. In DNA, the CDR3 is TGTGCCAGTAGGACGGTACCGGGACAGGGTAATGAAAAACTGTTTTTT.

This clone showed up just a few times. The chain couples TRBV13 to TRBJ2-7; D might be TRBD1 (6 bases). Trimming left V 0 bases short and J 0 bases short, with 6 bases between. Germline CDR1 reads PRHDT; CDR2 reads FYEKMQ (reference sequence). CDR3 length equals 14 residues. The CDR3 DNA follows: TGTGCCAGCAGCTTAGGGGACAGCTCCTACGAGCAGTACTTC. Encoded protein: CASSLGDSSYEQYF.

This clone was recorded only once. This chain uses TRBV5-5 with TRBJ2-2; D may be TRBD1 (6 bases). Germline V lookup: CDR1 SGHKS, CDR2 YYEKEE (reference sequence). The CDR3 has 13 amino acids. V lost 4 bases and J lost 7, with 11 bases in between. CDR3 residues: CASSNRVFGELFF. In nucleotides, the CDR3 is TGTGCCAGCAGCAACAGGGTGTTCGGGGAGCTGTTTTTT.

The chain joins TRBV4-2 to TRBJ2-3, with a weak D call TRBD1 (5 bases). The V gene's germline CDR1 is LGHNA and CDR2 YNFKEQ. Trimming left V 4 bases short and J 4 bases short, with 18 bases between. This CDR3 contains 16 residues. CDR3 protein: CASSRAQGKDADTQYF. Here the CDR3 DNA reads TGTGCCAGCAGCCGCGCGCAGGGTAAGGACGCAGATACGCAGTATTTT.

The rearrangement joins TRBV27 to TRBJ2-7; 7 nucleotides line up with TRBD1. The CDR3 is 15 residues long. Germline assignment: CDR1 MNHEY and CDR2 SMNVEV (reference sequence). Unmatched junction bases numbered 11, after V lost 6 bases and J lost 3 bases. The CDR3 spells CASSRLRGSDYEQYF. CDR3 nucleotides: TGTGCCAGCAGCCGCCTCAGGGGGTCGGACTACGAGCAGTACTTC.

The chain has TRBV27 and TRBJ2-3; possibly TRBD1 for D (5 bases). Germline CDR1 is MNHEY and CDR2 is SMNVEV (reference sequence). Trimming removed 4 bases at V and 0 bases at J, with 20 bases between. This CDR3 spans 18 amino acids. The CDR3 loop reads CASSSNLVVGASTDTQYF. The DNA of the CDR3 is TGTGCCAGCAGTTCTAACTTGGTAGTTGGGGCTAGCACAGATACGCAGTATTTT.

This chain links TRBV29-1 with TRBJ1-2; D remains unclear. Germline V CDR1 and CDR2: SQVTM, ANQGSEA. The CDR3 is 11 residues long. The germline V and J ends were trimmed by 3 bases and 3 bases, with 5 bases remaining between them. The CDR3 nucleotides are TGCAGCGTTGAGGCAGACTATGGCTACACCTTC. This sequence encodes CSVEADYGYTF.

J is TRBJ1-5 and V is TRBV10-3; 7 bases match TRBD1. Germline CDR1 reads ENHRY; CDR2 reads SYGVKD. The CDR3 runs 13 residues. The V gene end was trimmed by 6 bases and the J gene end by 7 bases; junction bases not matched to a gene: 6. The CDR3 sequence is CAIRGQPGQPQHF. As DNA, the CDR3 is TGTGCCATCAGGGGACAGCCAGGGCAGCCCCAGCATTTT.

The chain employs TRBV2 and TRBJ1-5, with D perhaps TRBD1 (6 bases). V was shortened by 0 bases and J by 4 bases, with 10 bases between the two germline ends. Germline V gene sequence: CDR1 SNHLY, CDR2 FYNNEI. This CDR3 is built from 15 residues. CDR3 residues: CASSEAARGNQPQHF. CDR3 nucleotides: TGTGCCAGCAGTGAAGCGGCCAGGGGTAATCAGCCCCAGCATTTT.

CDR3 sequence (DNA): TGTGCCAGCACAAACCGGGGGTCCTACGAGCAGTACTTC. Protein product: CASTNRGSYEQYF. The chain combines TRBV6-5 with TRBJ2-7; D may be TRBD2 (6 bases). The CDR3 runs to 13 residues. Trimming stripped 7 bases from V and 1 base from J, with 11 bases between. The germline CDR1 and CDR2 sequences are MNHEY and SVGAGI.

The J gene is TRBJ2-7, the V gene TRBV2, with a tentative D call TRBD1 (8 bases). This CDR3 region has 18 residues. Germline assignment: CDR1 SNHLY and CDR2 FYNNEI. V shed 3 bases and J shed 3 bases, with 24 bases lying between them. The CDR3: CASSDGAGGFREGYEQYF. The CDR3 bases are TGTGCCAGCAGTGACGGGGCAGGGGGCTTCAGGGAGGGCTACGAGCAGTACTTC.

V and J are TRBV5-1 and TRBJ2-2; 8 bases are a match to TRBD2. The germline CDR1 and CDR2 sequences are SGHRS and YFSETQ. V was pared by 5 bases and J by 1 base, with 4 bases of the junction left unmatched. This CDR3 is built from 15 residues. The CDR3 bases are TGCGCCAGCAGACGCGGGGGGCAGAACACCGGGGAGCTGTTTTTT. Amino acid sequence: CASRRGGQNTGELFF.

This chain uses TRBV7-9 with TRBJ2-1; TRBD1 matches at 7 bases. The CDR3 loop spans 15 amino acids. The V gene end was trimmed by 6 bases and the J gene end by 0 bases; junction bases not matched to a gene: 5. The germline V gene encodes CDR1 SEHNR and CDR2 FQNEAQ (reference sequence). The CDR3 DNA is TGTGCCAGCAGGAGGGACAGCAGCTCCTACAATGAGCAGTTCTTC. It yields the protein CASRRDSSSYNEQFF.

This clone showed up just once. V gene TRBV5-1 combines with J gene TRBJ1-4; 9 nucleotides match TRBD1. The CDR3 spans 16 residues. CDR1 and CDR2 (germline): SGHRS, YFSETQ. V dropped 4 bases and J dropped 7; count of bases not matched to a gene: 11. CDR3 DNA sequence: TGCGCCAGCAGCCAGGGACCGACAGGGGGAAGTGAAAAACTGTTTTTT. Its protein is CASSQGPTGGSEKLFF.

The chain has TRBV5-4 and TRBJ2-1; TRBD1 is a possible D gene (6 bases). Germline V gene sequence: CDR1 SGHNT, CDR2 YYREEE (reference sequence). V was pared by 0 bases and J by 9 bases, with 13 bases between. CDR3 length equals 14 residues. The CDR3 DNA reads TGTGCCAGCAGCTTGGGAGGTGGGGGCGGTGAGCAGTTCTTC. It translates to CASSLGGGGGEQFF.

The chain employs TRBV4-1 and TRBJ2-3, with 8 bases fitting TRBD2. Germline V gene sequence: CDR1 MGHRA, CDR2 YSYEKL. CDR3 size: 16 residues. Unmatched junction bases numbered 6, after V lost 0 bases and J lost 4 bases. The CDR3 DNA sequence: TGCGCCAGCAGCCAAGATCCGGGGGGGCCCGCAGATACGCAGTATTTT. It codes for CASSQDPGGPADTQYF.